These T cell receptor beta chains were read from a single sample in a study of Graves' ophthalmopathy and Graves' hyperthyroidism. TCRdb passed the multiplex PCR reads through MiXCR, listing each CDR3 protein once. The data show some 390,000 distinct CDR3 sequences, 15% to 20% seen once. Material for sequencing was peripheral blood. The source of these receptors is a woman aged 18 to 35 with Graves' ophthalmopathy. Each CDR3 is given with its conserved first and last residue.

v_gene | CDR3aa
TRBV6-4 | CASSGQSRYVNTEAFF
TRBV28 | CASSSGGGQYGYTF
TRBV6-4 | CASTPGQPHRYGYTF
TRBV7-2 | CASSYTKGANYGYTF
TRBV6-2/TRBV6-3 | CASSWRTGRDTQYF
TRBV20-1 | CSARGRGGDVYEQYF
TRBV7-2 | CASSFQRGTYEQYF
TRBV20-1 | CSARLTGTNTEAFF
TRBV4-1 | CASSQDRGFYEQYF
TRBV24-1 | CATSDWGQGAAFF
TRBV30 | CAWMRRSAYGYTF
TRBV11-2 | CASSLGSRGAGELFF
TRBV14 | CASSPRDRVPGELFF
TRBV7-2 | CASSLDRGYEQYF
TRBV18 | CASSPIATGKGVSNQPQHF
TRBV6-2/TRBV6-3 | CASLLSRATRELFF
TRBV7-8 | CASSRGLGGLAFSYEQYF
TRBV6-2/TRBV6-3 | CASSYEDNQPQHF
TRBV5-6 | CASSSDGGGALGYTF
TRBV11-2 | CASTRDRDDEQYF
TRBV29-1 | CSVVLALQETQYF
TRBV19 | CASSAQGTKPQHF
TRBV12-5 | CASGPGAGGAGETQYF
TRBV6-1 | CASIPGTEIHQPQHF
TRBV7-8 | CASSLAAAVLSYEQYF
TRBV4-2 | CASSQAWGDNTGELFF